The rows below give T cell receptor beta chains drawn from one sample of a study of T cell repertoires in cytomegalovirus infection. One entry per CDR3 protein results from TCRdb running MiXCR on the reads. The table shows about 450,000 distinct CDR3 sequences, with approximately 33% occurring only once. Sequenced material: PBMCs. The origin of the receptors is a human donor in good health (CMV status not recorded). Some clones in this sample may be carry-over from other donors' samples. Both conserved end residues are part of each CDR3. The order of the fields is clone size, V gene, D gene, J gene, CDR3 protein, CDR3 DNA. D genes are given only for firm matches. The listing skips clone size in some rows; elsewhere it reads once, few, many or a size class.

>.|TRBV20-1|.|TRBJ1-3
CSARDQKGSGNTIYF
TGCAGTGCTAGAGATCAAAAGGGGTCTGGAAACACCATATATTTT
>.|TRBV2|.|TRBJ1-2
CASSEIVAVGNYGYTF
TGTGCCAGCAGTGAAATAGTAGCCGTAGGTAACTATGGCTACACCTTC
>.|TRBV6-6|.|TRBJ1-1
CASSRLDRRAFF
TGTGCCAGCAGTCGCCTTGACAGAAGGGCTTTCTTT
>many|TRBV4-1|.|TRBJ2-6
CASSQSQGSGANVLTF
TGCGCCAGCAGCCAGTCTCAGGGGTCTGGGGCCAACGTCCTGACTTTC
>.|TRBV19|TRBD2|TRBJ2-3
CASSIGAGGVDTQYF
TGTGCCAGTAGTATTGGCGCGGGGGGGGTAGATACGCAGTATTTT
>.|TRBV5-1|.|TRBJ1-1
CASSWTDANTEAFF
TGCGCCAGCAGCTGGACAGACGCGAACACTGAAGCTTTCTTT
>.|TRBV28|.|TRBJ1-6
CASSWAGSYNSPLHF
TGTGCCAGCTCCTGGGCAGGCTCCTATAATTCACCCCTCCACTTT
>few|TRBV7-2|.|TRBJ2-2
CASSLVGGLGRNTGELFF
TGTGCCAGCAGCTTAGTCGGTGGGCTGGGGAGGAACACCGGGGAGCTGTTTTTT
>.|TRBV20-1|TRBD1|TRBJ1-2
CSARVRSGSGGDYGYTF
TGCAGTGCTAGGGTCCGAAGCGGGTCAGGGGGCGACTATGGCTACACCTTC
>.|TRBV10-3|.|TRBJ2-7
CAIRRPGSSYEQYF
TGTGCCATCAGGCGTCCAGGAAGCTCCTACGAGCAGTACTTC
>.|TRBV29-1|.|TRBJ2-3
CSVEGQGVGGTQYF
TGCAGCGTTGAAGGGCAAGGGGTAGGGGGTACGCAGTATTTT